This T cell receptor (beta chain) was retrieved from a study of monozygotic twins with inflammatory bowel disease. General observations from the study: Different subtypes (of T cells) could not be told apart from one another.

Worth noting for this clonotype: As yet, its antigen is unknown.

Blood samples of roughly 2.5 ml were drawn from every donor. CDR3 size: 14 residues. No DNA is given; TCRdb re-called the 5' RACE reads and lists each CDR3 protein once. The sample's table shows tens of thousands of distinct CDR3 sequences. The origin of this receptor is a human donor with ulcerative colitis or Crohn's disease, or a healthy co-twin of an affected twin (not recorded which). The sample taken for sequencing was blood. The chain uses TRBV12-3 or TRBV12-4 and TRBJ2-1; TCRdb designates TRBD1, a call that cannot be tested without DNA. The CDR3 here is CASRGGKPSNEQFF.